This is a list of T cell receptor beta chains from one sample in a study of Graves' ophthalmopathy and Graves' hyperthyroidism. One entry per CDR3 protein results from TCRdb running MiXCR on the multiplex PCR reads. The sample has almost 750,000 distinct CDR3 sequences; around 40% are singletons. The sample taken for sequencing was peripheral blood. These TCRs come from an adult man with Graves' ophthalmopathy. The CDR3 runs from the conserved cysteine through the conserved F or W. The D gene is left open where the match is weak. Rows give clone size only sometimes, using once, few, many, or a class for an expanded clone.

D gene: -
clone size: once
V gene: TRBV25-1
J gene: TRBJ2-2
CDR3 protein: CASSYSRGAGTNTGELFF
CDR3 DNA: TGTGCCAGCAGTTACTCGAGAGGCGCGGGAACGAACACCGGGGAGCTGTTTTTT

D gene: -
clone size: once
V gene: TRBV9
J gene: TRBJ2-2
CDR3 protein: CASSVAGNTGELLF
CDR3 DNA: TGTGCCAGCAGCGTAGCGGGGAACACCGGGGAGCTGCTTTTT

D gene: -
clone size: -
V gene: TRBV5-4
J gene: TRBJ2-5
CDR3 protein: CASSGSAFQETQYF
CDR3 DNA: TGTGCCAGCAGCGGATCAGCTTTTCAAGAGACCCAGTACTTC

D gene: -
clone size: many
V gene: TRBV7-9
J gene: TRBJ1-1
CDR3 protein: CASSNPSLGINTEAFF
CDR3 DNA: TGTGCCAGCAGCAACCCTTCACTAGGCATAAACACTGAAGCTTTCTTT

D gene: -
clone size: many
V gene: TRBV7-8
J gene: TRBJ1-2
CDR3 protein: CASSSRRNNYGYTF
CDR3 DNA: TGTGCCAGCAGCTCCCGACGGAATAACTATGGCTACACCTTC

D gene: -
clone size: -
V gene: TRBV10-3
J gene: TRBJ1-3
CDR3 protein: CAISIESSGNTIYF
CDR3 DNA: TGTGCCATCAGTATCGAGAGCTCTGGAAACACCATATATTTT

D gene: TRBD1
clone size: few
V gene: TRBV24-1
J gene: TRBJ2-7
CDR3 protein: CATSDPTGPGSYEQYF
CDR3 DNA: TGTGCCACCAGTGACCCGACAGGGCCGGGTTCCTACGAGCAGTACTTC

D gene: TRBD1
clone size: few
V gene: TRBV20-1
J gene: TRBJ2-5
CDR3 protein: CREPRDRGWETQYF
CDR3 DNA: TGCAGGGAACCCCGGGACAGGGGGTGGGAGACCCAGTACTTC

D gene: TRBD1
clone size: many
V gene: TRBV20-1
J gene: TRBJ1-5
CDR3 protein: CSARTGDSNQPQHF
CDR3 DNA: TGCAGTGCTCGGACAGGCGATAGCAATCAGCCCCAGCATTTT

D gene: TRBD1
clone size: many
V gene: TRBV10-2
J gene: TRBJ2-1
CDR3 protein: CASRLRGQGDNEQFF
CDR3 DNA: TGCGCCAGCAGACTTCGGGGACAGGGAGACAATGAGCAGTTCTTC

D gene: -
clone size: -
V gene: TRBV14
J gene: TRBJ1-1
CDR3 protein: CASSQEPPQGMNTEAFF
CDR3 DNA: TGTGCCAGCAGCCAAGAACCCCCGCAGGGAATGAACACTGAAGCTTTCTTT

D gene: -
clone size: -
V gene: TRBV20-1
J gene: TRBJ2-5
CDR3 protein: CSARDLRGSKTETQYF
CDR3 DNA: TGCAGTGCTAGAGATCTGAGAGGCTCTAAAACGGAGACCCAGTACTTC

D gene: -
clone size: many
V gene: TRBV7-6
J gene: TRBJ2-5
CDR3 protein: CASSLGGIRETQYF
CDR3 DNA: TGTGCCAGCAGCTTAGGGGGAATCCGAGAGACCCAGTACTTC

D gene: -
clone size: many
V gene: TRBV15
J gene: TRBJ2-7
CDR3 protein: CATSRDPGSSYEQYF
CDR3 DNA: TGTGCCACCAGCAGAGATCCGGGCAGCTCCTACGAGCAGTACTTC

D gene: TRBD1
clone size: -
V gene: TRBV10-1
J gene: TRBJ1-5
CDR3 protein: CASAVTGDQPQHF
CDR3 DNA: TGCGCCAGCGCCGTCACAGGGGATCAGCCCCAGCATTTT

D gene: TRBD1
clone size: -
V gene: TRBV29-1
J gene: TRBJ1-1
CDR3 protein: CSVGPDRGLPAEAFF
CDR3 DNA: TGCAGCGTGGGTCCGGACAGGGGGTTACCGGCTGAAGCTTTCTTT

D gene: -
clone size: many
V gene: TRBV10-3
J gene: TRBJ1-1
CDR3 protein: CAISESHTNTEAFF
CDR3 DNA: TGTGCCATCAGTGAGTCGCATACGAACACTGAAGCTTTCTTT